This T cell receptor (beta chain) was documented in a study of CD8 T cells in ankylosing spondylitis. This clonotype occurred many times. The CDR3 loop spans 13 amino acids. CDR1 is MNHEY, CDR2 SVGEGT, per germline. V lost 4 bases to trimming and J lost 4 bases; unmatched junction nucleotides: 4. TCRdb reprocessed the 5' RACE reads with MiXCR, giving one entry per CDR3 protein. The sample lists hundreds of thousands of distinct CDR3 sequences, 8% to 9% occurring once. V is TRBV6-2 or TRBV6-3 and J is TRBJ2-7; 7 bases fit TRBD2. The receptor comes from a female donor with ankylosing spondylitis or in good health (not recorded which). Material: blood, either unsorted or a sorted T cell fraction (not recorded which). The CDR3 bases are TGTGCCAGCAGTTCCTTGGGGGGGTACGAGCAGTACTTC. It codes for CASSSLGGYEQYF.